The 13 T cell receptor beta chains below all came from one sample that was sequenced in a study of regulatory T cells in long-lasting Graves disease. Time point denoted: newly diagnosed GD, antithyroid drugs for less than 3 months. PBMCs were the source of the RNA used for TCR sequencing. Arm-PCR of CDR3 regions and iRepertoire HTBI primers were the basis on which TCR beta libraries were built. TCRdb reprocessed the multiplex PCR reads with MiXCR, giving one entry per CDR3 protein. This table holds over 300,000 distinct CDR3 sequences, less than 20% found once. The sample was peripheral blood mononuclear cells (PBMCs), taken at new diagnosis, from a patient treated with antithyroid drugs. The receptors stem from a female donor with Graves disease.

This clonotype was seen ten or more times. The chain links TRBV7-6 to TRBJ1-1, with 9 bases lining up with TRBD1. The CDR3 runs 19 residues. The germline gives CDR1 SGHVS, CDR2 FNYEAQ. With 5 bases clipped from V and 0 bases from J, the junction kept 16 bases outside the gene matches. CDR3 sequence: CASSHVPGQGTGMNTEAFF. DNA of the CDR3: TGTGCCAGCAGCCACGTCCCGGGACAGGGTACCGGCATGAACACTGAAGCTTTCTTT.

This clonotype was counted many times. The J gene is TRBJ2-7, the V gene TRBV20-1, with D possibly matching TRBD1 (5 bases). This CDR3 has 14 residues. The germline V gene has CDR1 DFQATT and CDR2 SNEGSKA (reference sequence). Trimming stripped 5 bases from V and 0 bases from J, with 14 bases between. CDR3 coding DNA: TGCAGTGCTTCGAGACAGCCGAGCTCCTACGAGCAGTACTTC. Its translation is CSASRQPSSYEQYF.

This clonotype was recorded at least ten times. The chain joins TRBV7-9 to TRBJ1-4, with a possible D match to TRBD1 (6 bases). The CDR3 loop spans 16 amino acids. Looked up from germline, CDR1 is SEHNR and CDR2 is FQNEAQ (reference sequence). Trimming cost V 4 bases and J 0 bases, with 12 bases left between them. The CDR3 is CASSSRTDATNEKLFF. The CDR3 DNA reads as TGTGCCAGCAGCTCCCGGACAGACGCAACTAATGAAAAACTGTTTTTT. Variable domain in full (rest from reference TRBV7-9 and TRBJ1-4): DTGVSQNPRHKITKRGQNVTFRCDPISEHNRLYWYRQTLGQGPEFLTYFQNEAQLEKSRLLSDRFSAERPKGSFSTLEIQRTEQGDSAMYLCASSSRTDATNEKLFFGSGTQLSVL.

This clonotype was recorded many times. The rearrangement joins TRBV18 to TRBJ2-5; D is uncertain. The CDR3 contains 13 residues. CDR1 and CDR2 (germline): KGHSH, LQKENI. With 2 bases removed from V and 4 bases from J, the gap between germline ends came to 8 bases. The CDR3: CASSPGPRETQYF. The CDR3 DNA reads TGTGCCAGCTCACCAGGACCCCGAGAGACCCAGTACTTC.

This clonotype was counted ten times or more. The DNA is left out, because the CDR3 cannot be placed on it with certainty; the CDR3 is given as TCRdb lists it. V is TRBV11-3 and J is TRBJ2-1; the D call of TRBD1 is as the table states it, not checked on the DNA. Termini included, the CDR3 measures 14 amino acids. Germline V gene lookup returns CDR1 SGHNT and CDR2 YENEEA. CDR3 loop: CASSILGGPDEQFF.

This clonotype came up many times. J is TRBJ1-2 and V is TRBV30; no definite D call. Trimming removed 5 bases at V and 14 bases at J, with 12 bases between. Germline V gives CDR1 GTSNPN, CDR2 SVGIG (reference sequence). CDR3 size: 9 residues. The CDR3 here is CAWGMGRTF. The CDR3 DNA reads TGTGCCTGGGGGATGGGTCGGACCTTC.

This clonotype was counted between two and nine times. The chain links TRBV7-2 to TRBJ1-2, with D perhaps matching TRBD1 (5 bases). Germline CDR1 is SGHTA and CDR2 is FQGNSA. V lost 1 base to trimming and J lost 8 bases, with 23 bases between them. CDR3 length: 17 residues. The CDR3 protein is CASSLDLGRTGEEGYTF. The CDR3 coding sequence is TGTGCCAGCAGCTTAGACTTGGGACGGACCGGCGAAGAGGGCTACACCTTC.

In DNA form, the CDR3 reads TGTGCCAGCATCCTAGGGAATTCACCCCTCCACTTT. Amino acids: CASILGNSPLHF. The chain employs TRBV12-3 or TRBV12-4 and TRBJ1-6; D is unclear. CDR3 size: 12 residues. Trimming removed 7 bases from V and 7 bases from J, with 8 bases in between.

Only a few counts were recorded for this clonotype. For the CDR3, the DNA is TGCAGCGTTGACCAGGGCGCCACTGAAGCTTTCTTT. Translating gives CSVDQGATEAFF. The J gene is TRBJ1-1, the V gene TRBV29-1; a weak D match, TRBD1 (5 bases). The CDR3 runs to 12 residues. The V and J ends lost 3 bases and 4 bases respectively, with 9 bases between them. Germline CDR1 is SQVTM and CDR2 is ANQGSEA.

This clonotype came up once. A much larger clone lies one base from this, so it may be a read error. The rearrangement joins TRBV24-1 to TRBJ1-2, with a weak D call TRBD1 (5 bases). V was pared by 1 base and J by 10 bases, with 15 bases between. The CDR3 has 14 residues. Germline V lookup: CDR1 KGHDR, CDR2 SFDVKD. The chain's CDR3 is CATSDLYGGIDYTF. In nucleotides, the CDR3 is TGTGCCACCAGTGATTTATATGGGGGAATTGACTACACCTTC.

There are many counts of this clonotype. This sequence joins TRBV11-3 and TRBJ2-7; D might be TRBD1 or TRBD2, each matching 5 bases. V lost 8 bases to trimming and J lost 4 bases, with 12 bases between them. The CDR3 sequence is 12 residues long. CDR1 is SGHNT and CDR2 is YENEEA in the germline V gene. As DNA, the CDR3 is TGTGCCAGCTCCAATGGGGGATACGAGCAGTACTTC. Amino acid sequence: CASSNGGYEQYF.

V and J are TRBV6-1 and TRBJ2-5; tentatively, D is TRBD2 (6 bases). The CDR3 consists of 21 residues. Germline CDR1 reads MNHNS; CDR2 reads SASEGT. Trimming removed 6 bases from V and 2 bases from J, with 34 bases in between. This chain's CDR3 is CASSKPTRVGSAREHQETQYF. For the CDR3, the DNA is TGTGCCAGCAGCAAGCCAACCCGAGTTGGTTCGGCCCGGGAGCATCAAGAGACCCAGTACTTC.

The rearrangement uses TRBV6-1 and TRBJ2-6; the match to TRBD1 covers 11 bases. This CDR3 comprises 20 residues. V shed 5 bases, J shed 2 bases, and the junction held 14 bases outside the gene matches. CDR1 MNHNS and CDR2 SASEGT come from the germline V gene. The CDR3 here is CASSRTGGASRGPGANVLTF. Here the CDR3 DNA reads TGTGCCAGCAGTCGGACAGGGGGCGCGTCAAGAGGCCCTGGGGCCAACGTCCTGACTTTC.